The 20 T cell receptor beta chains in this list originate from one sample, sequenced in a study of T cell responses to AZD1222 COVID-19 vaccine. This table comes from immunoSEQ multiplex PCR, and its TCRdb copy is limited to in-frame clones, with some not included. The sample gives approximately 150,000 clones, 90% of which show up once; roughly 6% is in the top ten. The input for sequencing was peripheral blood, taken 28 days after the second AZD1222 dose. The source of these receptors is an adult who received the AZD1222 COVID-19 vaccine.

The chain couples TRBV28 to TRBJ2-1; 7 nucleotides align to TRBD2. CDR1 is MDHEN and CDR2 is SYDVKM in the germline V gene. After removal of 3 bases from V and 7 bases from J, the junction contained 15 bases not matched to a gene. The CDR3 is made up of 17 amino acids. For the CDR3, the DNA is TGTGCCAGCAGTTTGAGCCCGACGACTAGCTGGAGGAATGAGCAGTTCTTC. Translation: CASSLSPTTSWRNEQFF.

V and J are TRBV21-1 and TRBJ1-2. TRBV21-1 is shown as a pseudogene. CDR3 length: 17 residues. The CDR3 protein is CASIPPGGQGQGDGYTF. For the CDR3, the DNA is TGTGCCAGCATCCCCCCCGGGGGGCAGGGGCAAGGGGATGGCTACACCTTC.

V gene TRBV20-1 combines with J gene TRBJ2-7, with D hard to call. The CDR3 sequence is 13 residues long. CDR1 is DFQATT, CDR2 SNEGSKA, per germline (reference sequence). Trimming stripped 3 bases from V and 13 bases from J, with 22 bases between. Here the CDR3 reads CSASSVSATNRYF. The CDR3 nucleotides are TGCAGTGCTAGTTCAGTTAGTGCGACCAACCGTTACTTC.

V and J are TRBV30 and TRBJ2-2; the D gene is possibly TRBD1 (5 bases). Germline V gene data show CDR1 as GTSNPN and CDR2 as SVGIG (reference sequence). This CDR3 contains 14 residues. V was cut by 2 bases and J by 4 bases, with 11 bases left in between. The CDR3 loop reads CAWSPLRVTGELFF. The CDR3 nucleotides read TGTGCCTGGAGTCCCCTCAGGGTCACCGGGGAGCTGTTTTTT.

The genes are TRBV5-1 and TRBJ2-7; TRBD1 matches at 7 bases. The CDR3 has 14 amino acids. Looked up from germline, CDR1 is SGHRS and CDR2 is YFSETQ. With 3 bases clipped from V and 3 bases from J, the junction kept 6 bases outside the gene matches. CDR3 sequence (DNA): TGCGCCAGCAGCTACCGACAGGGAAACTACGAGCAGTACTTC. This sequence encodes CASSYRQGNYEQYF.

This clone appeared a single time. The V and J genes are TRBV28 and TRBJ2-5; the D call may be TRBD1 or TRBD2 (6 bases each). V shed 8 bases and J shed 5 bases, with 15 bases lying between them. CDR3 length equals 13 residues. CDR1 and CDR2 from the germline V gene are MDHEN and SYDVKM. CDR3 residues: CASEGDLGETQYF. DNA of the CDR3: TGTGCCAGCGAGGGGGACTTGGGGGAGACCCAGTACTTC. Variable domain in full (rest from reference TRBV28 and TRBJ2-5): DVKVTQSSRYLVKRTGEKVFLECVQDMDHENMFWYRQDPGLGLRLIYFSYDVKMKEKGDIPEGYSVSREKKERFSLILESASTNQTSMYLCASEGDLGETQYFGPGTRLLVL.

The chain links TRBV6-2 or TRBV6-3 to TRBJ2-7; TRBD2 is a possible D gene (5 bases). V dropped 4 bases and J dropped 3 bases, with 16 bases sitting between them. Germline V gene sequence: CDR1 MNHEY, CDR2 SVGEGT. The CDR3 length is 15 residues. The CDR3 DNA sequence: TGTGCCAGCAGTTCCAGGTTAGCTAGCAGCTACGAGCAGTACTTC. Translated: CASSSRLASSYEQYF.

The chain employs TRBV7-2 and TRBJ2-5; D possibly corresponds to TRBD1 (6 bases). Germline V gene lookup returns CDR1 SGHTA and CDR2 FQGNSA. V was clipped by 4 bases and J by 1 base, with 13 bases between them. The CDR3 spans 15 residues. CDR3: CASSSHGQTQETQYF. DNA of the CDR3: TGTGCCAGCAGCTCCCACGGACAGACCCAAGAGACCCAGTACTTC.

J is TRBJ2-3 and V is TRBV6-1; 8 bases align to TRBD1. Looked up from germline, CDR1 is MNHNS and CDR2 is SASEGT. V gave up 3 bases and J gave up 10 bases; unmatched junction bases: 6. The CDR3 length is 13 residues. In DNA, the CDR3 is TGTGCCAGCAGTGACCTCAGGGGGCGCGCGCAGTATTTT. It specifies CASSDLRGRAQYF.

J is TRBJ2-7 and V is TRBV3-1 (or the pseudogene TRBV3-2); 10 nucleotides agree with TRBD2. J was trimmed by 1 base and V by 2 bases; bases with no gene match: 2. The CDR3 runs to 15 residues. CDR1 and CDR2 from the germline V gene are LGHDT and YNNKEL (reference sequence). In nucleotides, the CDR3 is TGTGCCAGCAGCCAAACTAGCGGGGATTCCTACGAGCAGTACTTC. Protein: CASSQTSGDSYEQYF.

The chain has TRBV9 and TRBJ2-7; 7 bases map to TRBD1. V gave up 4 bases and J gave up 3 bases; unmatched junction bases: 10. Per the germline V gene, CDR1 is SGDLS and CDR2 is YYNGEE. This CDR3 has 15 residues. CDR3 in amino acids: CASSSSTGSIYEQYF. CDR3 bases: TGTGCCAGCAGCTCTTCGACAGGGTCCATCTACGAGCAGTACTTC.

The gene calls are TRBV19 and TRBJ1-2; D is unclear. Trimming removed 7 bases at V and 8 bases at J, with 17 bases between. Germline V lookup: CDR1 LNHDA, CDR2 SQIVND (reference sequence). The CDR3 sequence is 13 residues long. CDR3 sequence reads: CASIDDGRRGYTF. DNA for the CDR3: TGTGCCAGTATCGACGACGGTCGGCGGGGCTACACCTTC.

As regards this clone: Other DNA variants within this sample encode the same CDR3. CDR3 nucleotide sequence: TGCGCCAGCAGCTTATTTGGCGCAACTAATGAAAAACTGTTTTTT. Protein: CASSLFGATNEKLFF. The J gene is TRBJ1-4, the V gene TRBV5-1, with D unclear. The CDR3 totals 15 residues. The germline V gene has CDR1 SGHRS and CDR2 YFSETQ. V lost 2 bases and J 0 bases, leaving 8 bases between the germline ends.

The rearrangement uses TRBV5-1 and TRBJ2-1, with D unclear. V lost 0 bases to trimming and J lost 0 bases, with 10 bases between them. Per germline, CDR1 SGHRS and CDR2 YFSETQ. The CDR3 is 16 amino acids. The DNA of the CDR3 is TGCGCCAGCAGCTTGGCCGCCCAGGCCTCCTACAATGAGCAGTTCTTC. It translates to CASSLAAQASYNEQFF.

V is TRBV2 and J is TRBJ1-3; D is undetermined. V lost 5 bases and J lost 8, with 10 bases in between. The CDR3 is 12 amino acids. From germline, CDR1 is SNHLY and CDR2 FYNNEI. The CDR3, as DNA: TGTGCCAGCAGTTCCCAGTCTCACACCATATATTTT. It yields the protein CASSSQSHTIYF.

The chain uses TRBV19 and TRBJ1-2; D gene uncertain. In germline, CDR1 is LNHDA, CDR2 SQIVND (reference sequence). Trimming removed 6 bases from V and 2 bases from J, with 22 bases in between. The CDR3 length is 17 residues. The CDR3: CASRVEADPVRNYGYTF. The CDR3 DNA reads TGTGCCAGTAGAGTTGAGGCGGACCCCGTCCGGAACTATGGCTACACCTTC.

For the CDR3, the DNA is TGTGCCAGCAGCCACCTAGCGGGCGAGACCTACGAGCAGTACTTC. The encoded protein is CASSHLAGETYEQYF. The chain uses TRBV4-2 and TRBJ2-7, with 8 nucleotides matching TRBD2. Germline assignment: CDR1 LGHNA and CDR2 YNFKEQ. V lost 3 bases and J lost 2; bases outside the gene matches: 6. The CDR3 covers 15 residues.

The rearrangement links TRBV19 to TRBJ2-7; 10 bases agree with TRBD1. V was pared by 7 bases and J by 4 bases, with 10 bases of the junction left unmatched. Germline assignment: CDR1 LNHDA and CDR2 SQIVND (reference sequence). The CDR3 length is 15 residues. CDR3 bases: TGTGCCAGTAACAAGCAGACAGGGGGCTGGTACGAGCAGTACTTC. Translated: CASNKQTGGWYEQYF.

The chain combines TRBV29-1 with TRBJ2-1, with 10 bases that match TRBD2. Germline CDR1 and CDR2: SQVTM and ANQGSEA. V lost 4 bases to trimming and J lost 3 bases; unmatched junction nucleotides: 6. The CDR3 is made up of 15 amino acids. CDR3 protein: CSVGGGLAIYNEQFF. The CDR3 DNA is TGCAGCGTTGGAGGGGGACTAGCGATCTACAATGAGCAGTTCTTC.

V gene TRBV7-9 combines with J gene TRBJ1-5; tentative D call: TRBD1 (5 bases). The CDR3 spans 14 residues. From germline, CDR1 is SEHNR and CDR2 FQNEAQ (reference sequence). V was shortened by 5 bases and J by 4 bases, with 12 bases between the two germline ends. CDR3 sequence: CASSEGQGNQPQHF. CDR3 nucleotides: TGTGCCAGCAGCGAAGGGCAGGGAAATCAGCCCCAGCATTTT.